This T cell receptor beta chain derives from a study of blood T cells in healthy people across ages. General study results and limits: Per million T cells, TCR beta diversity dropped roughly linearly as age increased.

V lost 0 bases to trimming and J lost 3 bases, with 11 bases between them. Germline CDR1 ENHRY, CDR2 SYGVKD. The CDR3 covers 15 residues. About this clonotype: Antigen specificity is unknown.

Primers used in a second PCR of about 7 to 12 cycles were a sample-barcoded 5' primer and a J-beta primer mix. CDR3-containing paired-end reads numbering at least 2.5 million came from each sample. TCRdb recomputed calls from the 5' RACE reads with MiXCR, one row per CDR3 protein. The sample comprises about 580,000 distinct CDR3 sequences, roughly 48% of which are singletons, and around 23% rests with the top ten. The sample was blood. The chain combines TRBV10-3 with TRBJ2-5, with a possible D match to TRBD2 (5 bases). The TCR sequence derives from a man aged 80 or over in good health. CDR3 region: CAISESTYGKETQYF. In DNA, the CDR3 is TGTGCCATCAGTGAGTCGACCTACGGGAAAGAGACCCAGTACTTC.